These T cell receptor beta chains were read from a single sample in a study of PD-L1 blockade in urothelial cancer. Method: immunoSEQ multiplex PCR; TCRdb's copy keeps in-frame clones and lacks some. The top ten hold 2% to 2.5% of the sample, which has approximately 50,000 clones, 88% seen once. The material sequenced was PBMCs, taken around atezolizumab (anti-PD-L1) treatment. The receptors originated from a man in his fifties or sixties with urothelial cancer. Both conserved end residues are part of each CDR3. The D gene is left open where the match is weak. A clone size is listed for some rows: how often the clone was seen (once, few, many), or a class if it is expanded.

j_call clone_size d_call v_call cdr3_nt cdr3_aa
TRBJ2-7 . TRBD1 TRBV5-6 TGTGCCAGCAGCTATGACAGGGGAAACACCTACGAGCAGTACTTC CASSYDRGNTYEQYF
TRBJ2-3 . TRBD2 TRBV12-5 TGTGCTAGTGGTTTGTTTGTAGCGGGAGGAGGGGTTGATACGCAGTATTTT CASGLFVAGGGVDTQYF
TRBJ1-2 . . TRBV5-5 TGTGCCAGCAGCCACGAACGGTTGTACTATGGCTACACCTTC CASSHERLYYGYTF
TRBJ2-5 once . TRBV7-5 TGTGTCAGAAGCTCAGGAAGGCAGGGGCGACACCAAGAGACCCAGTACTTC CVRSSGRQGRHQETQYF
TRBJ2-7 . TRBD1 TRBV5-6 TGTGCCAGCAGCTGGACAGGGGGCACGGTCGAGCAGTACTTC CASSWTGGTVEQYF
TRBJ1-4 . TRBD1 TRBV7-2 TGTGCCAGCAGCTCCAGGACAGGGGCTAATGAAAAACTGTTTTTT CASSSRTGANEKLFF
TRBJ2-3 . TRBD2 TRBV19 TGTGCCAGTAAGGGACTAGCGGGAGGCGTAGGCACAGATACGCAGTATTTT CASKGLAGGVGTDTQYF
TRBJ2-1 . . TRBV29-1 TGCAGCGTTGAAGGGTCTTCGGAGCTACCATACAATGAGCAGTTCTTC CSVEGSSELPYNEQFF
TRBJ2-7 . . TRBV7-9 TGTGCCAGCAGCACACAGTTTTCCTACGAGCAGTACTTC CASSTQFSYEQYF
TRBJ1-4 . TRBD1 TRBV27 TGTGCCAGCAGTCCTCAACAGGGGAGAAATGAAAAACTGTTTTTT CASSPQQGRNEKLFF
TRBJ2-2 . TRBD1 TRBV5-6 TGTGCCAGCAGCTTGGTACAGGGGGCCACCGGGGAGCTGTTTTTT CASSLVQGATGELFF
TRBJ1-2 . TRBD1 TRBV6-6 TGTGCCAGCAGTTACCCTGGGACAGGGGATGGCTACACCTTC CASSYPGTGDGYTF
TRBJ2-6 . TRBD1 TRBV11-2 TGTGCCAGCAGCTTCAGACAGGGGGCCCACTCTGGGGCCAACGTCCTGACTTTC CASSFRQGAHSGANVLTF
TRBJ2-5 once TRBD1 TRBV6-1 TGTGCCAGCAGTGGTCAGGGGGCGCTTTTGGAGACCCAGTACTTC CASSGQGALLETQYF
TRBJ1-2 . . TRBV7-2 TGTGCCAGCGATAGAGATCAGGCGTCCTATGGCTACACCTTC CASDRDQASYGYTF
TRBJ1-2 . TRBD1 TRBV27 TGTGCCAGCAGGGCCCACGGGACAGCCGCTAACTATGGCTACACCTTC CASRAHGTAANYGYTF
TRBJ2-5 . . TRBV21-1 TGTGCCAGCAGCAAATTGACCTCCGGGACTACGGAGACCCAGTACTTC CASSKLTSGTTETQYF
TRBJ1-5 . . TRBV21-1 TGTGCCAGCAGCAAAAGTTGGACAGTCAATCAGCCCCAGCATTTT CASSKSWTVNQPQHF
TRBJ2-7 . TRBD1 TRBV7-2 TGTGCCAGCAGCTTAGTGCCGGGACAGGGCTACGAGCAGTACTTC CASSLVPGQGYEQYF
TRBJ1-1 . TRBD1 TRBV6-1 TGTGCCAGTACGAGAGGTGACAGGGTGAGCACTGAAGCTTTCTTT CASTRGDRVSTEAFF
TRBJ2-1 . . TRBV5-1 TGCGCCAGCAGCTTATCTAGCTCCTACAATGAGCAGTTCTTC CASSLSSSYNEQFF
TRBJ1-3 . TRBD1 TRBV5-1 TGCGCCAGCAGCTTGGGACAGGGGGGAAACACCATATATTTT CASSLGQGGNTIYF
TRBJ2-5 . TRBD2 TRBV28 TGTGCCAGCGTAGGGGCTAGCGGGAGCCTAGAGACCCAGTACTTC CASVGASGSLETQYF
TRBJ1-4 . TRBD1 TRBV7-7 TGTGCCAGCAGCTTAGGCCAGGGGGTTCAAGAAAAACTGTTTTTT CASSLGQGVQEKLFF
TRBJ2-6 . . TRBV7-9 TGTGCCAGCACCAAACAGGAATTACTCTCTGGGGCCAACGTCCTGACTTTC CASTKQELLSGANVLTF